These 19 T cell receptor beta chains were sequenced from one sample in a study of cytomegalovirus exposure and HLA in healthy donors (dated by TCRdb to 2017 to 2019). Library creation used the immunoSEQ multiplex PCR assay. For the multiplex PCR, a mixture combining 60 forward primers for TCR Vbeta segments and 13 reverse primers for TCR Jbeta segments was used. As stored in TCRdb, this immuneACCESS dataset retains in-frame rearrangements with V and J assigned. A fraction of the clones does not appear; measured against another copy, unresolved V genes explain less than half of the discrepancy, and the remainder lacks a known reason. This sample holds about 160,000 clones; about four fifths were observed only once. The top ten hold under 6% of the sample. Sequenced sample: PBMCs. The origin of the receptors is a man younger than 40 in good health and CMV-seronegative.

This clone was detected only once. The CDR3 loop reads CASSVGQSYGYTF. For the CDR3, the DNA is TGTGCCAGCAGCGTCGGACAGTCCTATGGCTACACCTTC. V gene TRBV7-9 combines with J gene TRBJ1-2; a weak D match, TRBD1 (6 bases). The ends were cut back, 5 bases at V and 4 bases at J, with 11 bases in the middle. In germline, CDR1 is SEHNR, CDR2 FQNEAQ (reference sequence). This CDR3 is 13 amino acids long. Complete variable domain (other parts from reference TRBV7-9 and TRBJ1-2): DTGVSQNPRHKITKRGQNVTFRCDPISEHNRLYWYRQTLGQGPEFLTYFQNEAQLEKSRLLSDRFSAERPKGSFSTLEIQRTEQGDSAMYLCASSVGQSYGYTFGSGTRLTVV.

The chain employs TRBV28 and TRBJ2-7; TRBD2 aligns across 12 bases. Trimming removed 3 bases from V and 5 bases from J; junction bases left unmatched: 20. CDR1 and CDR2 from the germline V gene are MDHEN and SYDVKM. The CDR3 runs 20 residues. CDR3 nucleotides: TGTGCCAGCAGTTTGTCGTACGTGGTCCTAGCGGGAGGGCCTCGGAACGAGCAGTACTTC. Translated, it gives CASSLSYVVLAGGPRNEQYF.

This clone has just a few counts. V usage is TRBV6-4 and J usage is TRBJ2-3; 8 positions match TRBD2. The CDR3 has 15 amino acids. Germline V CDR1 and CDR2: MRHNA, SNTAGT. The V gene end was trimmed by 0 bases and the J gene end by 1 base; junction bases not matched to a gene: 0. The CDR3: CASSDSSGGTDTQYF. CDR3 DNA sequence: TGTGCCAGCAGTGACTCTAGCGGGGGCACAGATACGCAGTATTTT.

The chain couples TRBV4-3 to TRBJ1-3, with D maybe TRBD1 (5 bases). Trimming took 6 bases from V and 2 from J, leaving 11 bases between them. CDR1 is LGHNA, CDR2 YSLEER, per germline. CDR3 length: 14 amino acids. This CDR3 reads CASSPGGAGNTIYF. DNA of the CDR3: TGCGCCAGCAGTCCTGGGGGGGCTGGAAACACCATATATTTT.

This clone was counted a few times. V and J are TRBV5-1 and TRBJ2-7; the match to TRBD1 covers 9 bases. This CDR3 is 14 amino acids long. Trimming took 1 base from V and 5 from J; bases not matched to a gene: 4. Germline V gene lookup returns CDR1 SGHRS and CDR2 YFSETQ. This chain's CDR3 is CASSLYRGQNEQYF. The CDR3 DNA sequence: TGCGCCAGCAGCTTGTACAGGGGGCAAAACGAGCAGTACTTC.

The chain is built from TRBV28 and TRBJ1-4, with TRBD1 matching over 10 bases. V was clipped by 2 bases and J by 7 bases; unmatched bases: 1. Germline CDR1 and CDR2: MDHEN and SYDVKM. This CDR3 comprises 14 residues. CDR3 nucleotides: TGTGCCAGCAGTTTAGACAGGGGGCTTGAAAAACTGTTTTTT. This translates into CASSLDRGLEKLFF.

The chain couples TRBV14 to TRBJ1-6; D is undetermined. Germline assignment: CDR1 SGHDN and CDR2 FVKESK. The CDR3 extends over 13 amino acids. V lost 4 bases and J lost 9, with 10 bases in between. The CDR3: CASSPWSSSPLHF. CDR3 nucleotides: TGTGCCAGCAGCCCATGGAGTAGTTCACCCCTCCACTTT.

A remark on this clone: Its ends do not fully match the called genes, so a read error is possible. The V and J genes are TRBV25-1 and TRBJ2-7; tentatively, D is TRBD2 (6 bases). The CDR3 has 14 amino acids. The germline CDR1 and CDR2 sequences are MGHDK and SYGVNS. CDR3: CASSDPTRVSGEDF. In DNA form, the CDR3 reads TGTGCCAGCAGTGACCCCACACGGGTATCGGGGGAAGACTTC.

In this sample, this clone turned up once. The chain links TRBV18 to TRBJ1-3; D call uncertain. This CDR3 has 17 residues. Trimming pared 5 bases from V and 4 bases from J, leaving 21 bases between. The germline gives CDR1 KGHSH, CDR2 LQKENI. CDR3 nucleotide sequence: TGTGCCAGCTCAATAATCGACTTGGGTATCGCGGGAAACACCATATATTTT. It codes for CASSIIDLGIAGNTIYF.

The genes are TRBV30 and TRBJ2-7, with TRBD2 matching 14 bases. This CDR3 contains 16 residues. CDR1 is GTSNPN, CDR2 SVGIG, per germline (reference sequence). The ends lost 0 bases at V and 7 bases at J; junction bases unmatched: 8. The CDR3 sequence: CAWSVPGLAGGREQYF. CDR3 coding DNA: TGTGCCTGGAGTGTCCCCGGACTAGCGGGAGGTAGGGAGCAGTACTTC.

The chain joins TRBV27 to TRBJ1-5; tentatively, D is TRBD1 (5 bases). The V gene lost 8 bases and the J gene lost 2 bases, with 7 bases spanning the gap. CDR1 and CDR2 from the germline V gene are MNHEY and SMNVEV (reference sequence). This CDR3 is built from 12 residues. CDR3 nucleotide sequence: TGTGCCAGCCGCAGGGGCAATCAGCCCCAGCATTTT. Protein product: CASRRGNQPQHF.

The CDR3 DNA follows: TGTGCCTGGAGTGCCCCCAGGGGGCTCTACACTGAAGCTTTCTTT. Protein sequence: CAWSAPRGLYTEAFF. The genes are TRBV30 and TRBJ1-1, with TRBD1 matching 8 bases. V was clipped by 1 base and J by 3 bases; unmatched bases: 7. The germline gives CDR1 GTSNPN, CDR2 SVGIG (reference sequence). The CDR3 has 15 residues.

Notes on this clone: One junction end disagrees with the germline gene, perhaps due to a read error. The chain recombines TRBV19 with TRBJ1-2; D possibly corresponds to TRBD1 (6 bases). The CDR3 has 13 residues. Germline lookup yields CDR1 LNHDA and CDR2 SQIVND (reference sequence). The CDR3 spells CASSMSTGSYPFF. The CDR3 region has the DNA TGTGCCAGTAGTATGTCGACAGGATCCTATCCTTTCTTC.

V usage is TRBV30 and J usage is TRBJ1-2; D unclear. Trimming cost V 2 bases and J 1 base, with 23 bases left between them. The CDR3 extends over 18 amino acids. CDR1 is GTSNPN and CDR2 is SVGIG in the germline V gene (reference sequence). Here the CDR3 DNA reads TGTGCCTGGAGTCGCCCCGGGAGGGTAGATTATTATAACTATGGCTACACCTTC. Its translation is CAWSRPGRVDYYNYGYTF. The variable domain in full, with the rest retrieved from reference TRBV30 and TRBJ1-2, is SQTIHQWPATLVQPVGSPLSLECTVEGTSNPNLYWYRQAAGRGLQLLFYSVGIGQISSEVPQNLSASRPQDRQFILSSKKLLLSDSGFYLCAWSRPGRVDYYNYGYTFGSGTRLTVV.

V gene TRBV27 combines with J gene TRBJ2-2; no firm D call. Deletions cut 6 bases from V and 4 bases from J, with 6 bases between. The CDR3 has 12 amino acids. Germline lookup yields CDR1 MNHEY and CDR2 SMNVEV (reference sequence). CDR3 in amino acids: CASSMFTGELFF. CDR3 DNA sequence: TGTGCCAGCAGCATGTTCACCGGGGAGCTGTTTTTT.

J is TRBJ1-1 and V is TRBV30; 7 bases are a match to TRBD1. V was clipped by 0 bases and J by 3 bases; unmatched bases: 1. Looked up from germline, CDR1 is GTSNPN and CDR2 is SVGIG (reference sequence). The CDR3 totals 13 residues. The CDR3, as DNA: TGTGCCTGGAGTGTAGACAGGGACACTGAAGCTTTCTTT. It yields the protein CAWSVDRDTEAFF.

The CDR3 here is CASSQGLYGYTF. CDR3 DNA sequence: TGTGCCAGCAGCCAAGGACTCTATGGCTACACCTTC. V is TRBV13 and J is TRBJ1-2; no clear D. The V gene lost 5 bases and the J gene lost 4 bases, with 8 bases spanning the gap. The CDR3 has 12 amino acids. The germline V gene encodes CDR1 PRHDT and CDR2 FYEKMQ (reference sequence).

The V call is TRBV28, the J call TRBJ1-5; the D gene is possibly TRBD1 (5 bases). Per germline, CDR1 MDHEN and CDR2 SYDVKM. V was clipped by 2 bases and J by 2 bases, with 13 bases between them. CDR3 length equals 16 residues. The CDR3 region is CASSLNGGSGNQPQHF. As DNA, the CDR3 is TGTGCCAGCAGTTTAAACGGGGGGAGCGGCAATCAGCCCCAGCATTTT.

CDR3 amino acids: CASSTGTETPNTEAFF. CDR3 sequence (DNA): TGTGCCAGCAGCACCGGGACAGAAACCCCGAACACTGAAGCTTTCTTT. The genes are TRBV21-1 and TRBJ1-1; TRBD1, the table's D call, lacks a check against the DNA. TRBV21-1 is shown as a pseudogene. The CDR3 totals 16 residues.